Listed below are T cell receptor beta chains from one sample, sequenced in a study of regulatory T cells in long-lasting Graves disease. One entry per CDR3 protein results from TCRdb running MiXCR on the multiplex PCR reads. The profile covers a few hundred thousand distinct CDR3 sequences, with approximately 15% appearing a single time and roughly 7.7% taken by the ten largest. These same records also appear under a second study, on T cells in Graves' hyperthyroidism and ophthalmopathy.

This specimen was peripheral blood mononuclear cells (PBMCs), taken at new diagnosis, from a patient treated with antithyroid drugs. The receptors stem from a woman aged 40 to 50 with Graves disease. CDR3s include the opening cysteine and the closing phenylalanine or tryptophan. A D gene is named only where the DNA matches it firmly. Size is stated for part of the rows, as once, few or many counts, or as a class when the clone is expanded.

clone size	V gene	D gene	J gene	CDR3 DNA	CDR3 protein
many	TRBV10-3	TRBD1	TRBJ1-5	TGTGCCGCGGCAGAGGGGGCGTCTCAGCCCCAGCATTTT	CAAAEGASQPQHF
-	TRBV4-1	TRBD2	TRBJ2-3	TGCGCCAGCAGCCAACCTACCGGGACTAGCGGGAGAACAGATACGCAGTATTTT	CASSQPTGTSGRTDTQYF
-	TRBV6-1	TRBD1	TRBJ1-1	TGTGCCAGCAGTATACAGGGGGCGCTTAGCACTGAAGCTTTCTTT	CASSIQGALSTEAFF
many	TRBV4-2	-	TRBJ2-5	TGTGCCAGCAGCCAAGATCCCCTCCAAGAGACCCAGTACTTC	CASSQDPLQETQYF
many	TRBV12-3/TRBV12-4	TRBD1	TRBJ1-2	TGTGCCAGCAGCCCGGCAGGGGGATCCTACTATGGCTACACCTTC	CASSPAGGSYYGYTF
few	TRBV7-9	TRBD2	TRBJ2-5	TGTGCCAGCAGCCCCCGTAGCGGGAGGGGCGAGACCCAGTACTTC	CASSPRSGRGETQYF
-	TRBV6-1	-	TRBJ2-6	TGTGCCAGCATGAAGGAAGGGGGTAGGGCCAACGTCCTGACTTTC	CASMKEGGRANVLTF
-	TRBV19	-	TRBJ2-3	TGTGCCAGTAGTGCCAAACTTAACCGGGAAAAAACTCAACAGTATTTT	CASSAKLNREKTQQYF
-	TRBV6-2/TRBV6-3	-	TRBJ2-5	TGTGCCAGCAAGGGCCGGGAGACCCAGTACTTC	CASKGRETQYF
many	TRBV19	-	TRBJ1-5	TGTGCCAGTAGTATCGCTACAGGGTATAGCAATCAGCCCCAGCATTTT	CASSIATGYSNQPQHF
few	TRBV14	TRBD1	TRBJ2-5	TGTGCCAGCAGCCAAGGACAGGGCCAGGGGGCCCAGTACTTC	CASSQGQGQGAQYF
-	TRBV11-2	-	TRBJ2-6	TGTGCCAGCAGCTTGGTGTCTGGGGCCAACGTCCTGACTTTC	CASSLVSGANVLTF
many	TRBV28	TRBD1	TRBJ2-1	TGTGCCAGCAGTTTTCCGGGACAGGGGGCCAACAATGAGCAGTTCTTC	CASSFPGQGANNEQFF
many	TRBV10-3	TRBD2	TRBJ2-1	TGTGCCATCAGTGTGCAGCGGGAGGGTAATGAGCAGTTCTTC	CAISVQREGNEQFF
few	TRBV5-6	-	TRBJ1-1	TGTGCCAGCAGCTTGTATTTGGGGGTAGGGGGATGGACTGAAGCTTTCTTT	CASSLYLGVGGWTEAFF
-	TRBV30	TRBD2	TRBJ2-1	TGTGCCTGGAGTGTAGGCGGGGGCTCCTACAATGAGCAGTTCTTC	CAWSVGGGSYNEQFF
many	TRBV12-3/TRBV12-4	TRBD1	TRBJ1-1	TGTGCCAGCAGCCTACAGGGGGAGGTCACTGAAGCTTTCTTT	CASSLQGEVTEAFF
-	TRBV5-6	-	TRBJ2-3	TGTGCCAGCAGTCCTGTCCTACAGGTTGATACGCAGTATTTT	CASSPVLQVDTQYF
many	TRBV2	TRBD1	TRBJ1-2	TGTGCCAGCAGTGAAGCGCTTCAGGGGGCGCGTGGCTACACCTTC	CASSEALQGARGYTF
many	TRBV14	-	TRBJ2-3	TGTGCCAGCAGCCCACTCCGGGGCACAGATACGCAGTATTTT	CASSPLRGTDTQYF
few	TRBV12-5	TRBD1	TRBJ2-1	TGTGCTAATGGTTTGCGGACAGGGACGGGGAGCTCCTACAATGAGCAGTTCTTC	CANGLRTGTGSSYNEQFF
many	TRBV10-3	TRBD2	TRBJ2-2	TGTGCCATCAGTGAGCCAAGGACTAGCGGGAGTATGACCGGGGAGCTGTTTTTT	CAISEPRTSGSMTGELFF
few	TRBV6-2/TRBV6-3	-	TRBJ1-1	TGTGCCAGCACCCCTCAGGGACAACTGAACACTGAAGCTTTCTTT	CASTPQGQLNTEAFF
once	TRBV4-1	-	TRBJ1-2	TGCGCCAGCAGTCAAACAATTGCGGGGGGCCGGAATGGCTACACCTTC	CASSQTIAGGRNGYTF
few	TRBV30	-	TRBJ2-1	TGTGCCTGGAGTGTAGGACGGAACAATGAGCAGTTCTTC	CAWSVGRNNEQFF
many	TRBV28	-	TRBJ1-5	TGTGCCAGCATTTCGGCAGGGGATAGCAATCAGCCCCAGCATTTT	CASISAGDSNQPQHF
many	TRBV11-3	TRBD1	TRBJ1-1	TGTGCCAGCCTCGCCGGGACAGTGAACACTGAAGCTTTCTTT	CASLAGTVNTEAFF
-	TRBV12-3/TRBV12-4	-	TRBJ2-5	TGTGCCAGCAGTTTGAGTCCGGCCGAGACCCAGTACTTC	CASSLSPAETQYF
-	TRBV6-1	-	TRBJ1-5	TGTGCCAGCAGTGAAGCGGAATCAACCCTTAGCAATCAGCCCCAGCATTTT	CASSEAESTLSNQPQHF
few	TRBV4-1	-	TRBJ2-1	TGCGCCAGCAGCCCAGGAGGGTCGCCGGGCTCCTACAATGAGCAGTTCTTC	CASSPGGSPGSYNEQFF
-	TRBV6-1	-	TRBJ1-5	TGTGCCAGCAGTGAAGTGGAATCAACCCTTAGCAATCAGCCCCAGCATTTT	CASSEVESTLSNQPQHF
many	TRBV7-2	TRBD1	TRBJ2-1	TGTGCCAGCAGCCCGGCCCTGACAGGGTTTACCTACAATGAGCAGTTCTTC	CASSPALTGFTYNEQFF
many	TRBV28	TRBD1	TRBJ1-2	TGTGCCAGCAGTTCCCCCTCGACAGGGACTAACTATGGCTACACCTTC	CASSSPSTGTNYGYTF
-	TRBV11-2	-	TRBJ2-1	TGTGCCAGCAGCTCCGGGACACCTCCCTACAATGAGCAGTTCTTC	CASSSGTPPYNEQFF
-	TRBV19	TRBD1	TRBJ1-5	TGTGCCAGTAGTATAGTAGGGCAGGGGGGCAGTCTTCAGCCCCAGCATTTT	CASSIVGQGGSLQPQHF
few	TRBV28	-	TRBJ1-5	TGTGCCAGCAGTTTCGAATGGGATAGCAATCAGCCCCAGCATTTT	CASSFEWDSNQPQHF